This entry lists 9 T cell receptor beta chains sequenced from one sample in a study of T cells in Graves' hyperthyroidism and ophthalmopathy. Amplification of TCR beta CDR3 regions was performed using RNA transcripts as template. The HTBI primer set drove a first-round RT-PCR of the TCR CDR3. In TCRdb, the multiplex PCR reads were re-called with MiXCR into one record per CDR3 protein. The repertoire consists of approximately 510,000 distinct CDR3 sequences, with approximately 49% occurring once and the leading ten covering about 40%. Sequencing used peripheral blood or thyroid tissue (not recorded which). The source is an adult woman with Graves' disease, either hyperthyroidism or ophthalmopathy (not recorded which).

This chain links TRBV2 with TRBJ1-1; no reliable D call. CDR1 is SNHLY and CDR2 is FYNNEI in the germline V gene. V gave up 4 bases and J gave up 0 bases, with 6 bases separating them. This CDR3 has 13 amino acids. CDR3 coding DNA: TGTGCCAGCAGTGCGGATCTGAACACTGAAGCTTTCTTT. Translated, it gives CASSADLNTEAFF.

The rearrangement uses TRBV7-9 and TRBJ2-5, with D perhaps being TRBD1 or TRBD2 (5 bases each). Germline V gives CDR1 SEHNR, CDR2 FQNEAQ (reference sequence). Deletions cut 6 bases from V and 5 bases from J, with 10 bases between. This CDR3 spans 12 amino acids. CDR3 sequence reads: CASRSGPETQYF. CDR3 in DNA: TGTGCCAGCAGATCGGGGCCTGAGACCCAGTACTTC.

This clonotype has more than one count but fewer than ten. The V call is TRBV29-1, the J call TRBJ1-4; 7 nucleotides match TRBD1. This CDR3 is built from 12 residues. V shed 4 bases and J 7 bases; nucleotides not matched to a gene: 3. Germline loops: CDR1 SQVTM, CDR2 ANQGSEA. This CDR3 is CSVVTGSEKLFF. The CDR3 DNA is TGCAGCGTTGTGACAGGGTCTGAAAAACTGTTTTTT.

Points on this clonotype: This may come from a read error, since a much larger clone is one base off. This chain joins TRBV7-2 and TRBJ1-4; 7 bases are shared with TRBD1. The CDR3 has 13 amino acids. The V gene's germline CDR1 is SGHTA and CDR2 FQGNSA. The CDR3 reads CAGSTRGSEKLFF. The CDR3 DNA is TGTGCCGGCAGCACCAGGGGGAGTGAAAAACTGTTTTTT.

This clonotype was found many times. The chain uses TRBV4-2 and TRBJ2-7; 7 bases align to TRBD2. Germline values: CDR1 LGHNA, CDR2 YNFKEQ. The CDR3 is made up of 13 amino acids. V gave up 5 bases and J gave up 5 bases; unmatched junction bases: 6. In nucleotides, the CDR3 is TGTGCCAGCAGCTATAGCGGGTTTGACGAGCAGTACTTC. This translates into CASSYSGFDEQYF.

To note about this clonotype: The junction does not match germline at one end; this may be a read error. The chain links TRBV7-9 to TRBJ2-7; D is perhaps TRBD1 (6 bases). The length of the CDR3 is 13 residues. Germline CDR1 SEHNR, CDR2 FQNEAQ (reference sequence). The DNA for the CDR3 is TGTGCCAGCAGCCCGAACAGGGTTTACGTGCAGTACTTC. Its protein product is CASSPNRVYVQYF.

CDR3 in amino acids: CASSQDSRRETQYF. The DNA for the CDR3 is TGCGCCAGCAGCCAAGATTCAAGGAGGGAGACCCAGTACTTC. The chain is built from TRBV4-1 and TRBJ2-5, with D perhaps matching TRBD2 (5 bases). With 0 bases removed from V and 5 bases from J, the gap between germline ends came to 10 bases. The CDR3 is 14 residues long. Germline-derived CDR1 and CDR2 are MGHRA and YSYEKL.

The table lists this clonotype with many counts. The rearrangement links TRBV9 to TRBJ1-1; D not certain. V lost 4 bases and J lost 3, with 16 bases in between. Looked up from germline, CDR1 is SGDLS and CDR2 is YYNGEE. CDR3 length: 15 residues. The CDR3 sequence is CASSPRTKLDTEAFF. Written as DNA, the CDR3 is TGTGCCAGCAGCCCAAGGACTAAACTGGACACTGAAGCTTTCTTT.

The CDR3 region is CSVVPGNSGNTIYF. The CDR3 nucleotides read TGCAGCGTTGTACCGGGGAACTCTGGAAACACCATATATTTT. The genes are TRBV29-1 and TRBJ1-3, with no clear D. Per germline, CDR1 SQVTM and CDR2 ANQGSEA. The CDR3 runs 14 residues. The ends were cut back, 4 bases at V and 0 bases at J, with 10 bases in the middle.